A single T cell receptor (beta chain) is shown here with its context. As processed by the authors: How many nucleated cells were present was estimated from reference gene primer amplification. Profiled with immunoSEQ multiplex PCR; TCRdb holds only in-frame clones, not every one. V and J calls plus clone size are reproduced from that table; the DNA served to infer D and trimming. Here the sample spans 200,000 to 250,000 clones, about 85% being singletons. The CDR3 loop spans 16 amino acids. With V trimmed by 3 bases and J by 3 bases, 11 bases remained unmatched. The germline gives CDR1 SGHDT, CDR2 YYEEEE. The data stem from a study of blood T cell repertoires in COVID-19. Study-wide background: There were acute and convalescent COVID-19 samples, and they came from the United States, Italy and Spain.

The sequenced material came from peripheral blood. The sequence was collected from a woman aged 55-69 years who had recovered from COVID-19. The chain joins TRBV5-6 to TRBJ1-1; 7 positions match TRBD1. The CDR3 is CASSSLQTGLDTEAFF. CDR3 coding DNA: TGTGCCAGCAGCTCACTTCAGACAGGGCTGGACACTGAAGCTTTCTTT.